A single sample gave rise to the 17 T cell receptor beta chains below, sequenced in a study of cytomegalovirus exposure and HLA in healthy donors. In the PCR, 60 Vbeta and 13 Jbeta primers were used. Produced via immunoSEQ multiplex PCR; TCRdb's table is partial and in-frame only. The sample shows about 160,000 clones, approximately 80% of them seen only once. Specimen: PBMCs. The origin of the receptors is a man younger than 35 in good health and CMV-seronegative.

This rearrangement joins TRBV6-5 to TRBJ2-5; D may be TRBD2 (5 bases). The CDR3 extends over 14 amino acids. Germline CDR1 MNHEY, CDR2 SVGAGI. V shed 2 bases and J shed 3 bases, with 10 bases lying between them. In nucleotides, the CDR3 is TGTGCCAGCAGTTACATGCCAGCGGAAGAGACCCAGTACTTC. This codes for CASSYMPAEETQYF.

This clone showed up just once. CDR3 sequence reads: CASRKQGYEQYF. The CDR3 DNA sequence: TGTGCCAGCAGAAAACAGGGTTACGAGCAGTACTTC. The chain is built from TRBV2 and TRBJ2-7; perhaps TRBD1 as D (6 bases). From germline, CDR1 is SNHLY and CDR2 FYNNEI. Trimming removed 6 bases at V and 4 bases at J, with 10 bases between. CDR3 length: 12 residues.

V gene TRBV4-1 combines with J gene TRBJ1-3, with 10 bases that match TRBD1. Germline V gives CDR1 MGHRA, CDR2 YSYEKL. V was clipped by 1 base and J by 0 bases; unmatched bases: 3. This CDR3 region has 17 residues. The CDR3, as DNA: TGCGCCAGCAGCCAAGGGGGACAGGGGAGCTCTGGAAACACCATATATTTT. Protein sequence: CASSQGGQGSSGNTIYF.

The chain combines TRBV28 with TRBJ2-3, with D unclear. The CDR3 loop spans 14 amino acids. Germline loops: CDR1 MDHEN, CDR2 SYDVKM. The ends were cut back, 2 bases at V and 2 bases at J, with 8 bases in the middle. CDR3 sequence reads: CASSLPIYTDTQYF. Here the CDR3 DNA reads TGTGCCAGCAGTTTACCGATCTACACAGATACGCAGTATTTT. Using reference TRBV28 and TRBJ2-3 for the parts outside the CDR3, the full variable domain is DVKVTQSSRYLVKRTGEKVFLECVQDMDHENMFWYRQDPGLGLRLIYFSYDVKMKEKGDIPEGYSVSREKKERFSLILESASTNQTSMYLCASSLPIYTDTQYFGPGTRLTVL.

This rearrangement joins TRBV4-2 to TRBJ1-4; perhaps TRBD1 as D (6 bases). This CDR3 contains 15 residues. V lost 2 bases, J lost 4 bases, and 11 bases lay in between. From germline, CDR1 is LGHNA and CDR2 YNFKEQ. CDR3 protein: CASSQPGQSNEKLFF. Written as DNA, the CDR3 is TGTGCCAGCAGCCAACCTGGACAGAGTAATGAAAAACTGTTTTTT.

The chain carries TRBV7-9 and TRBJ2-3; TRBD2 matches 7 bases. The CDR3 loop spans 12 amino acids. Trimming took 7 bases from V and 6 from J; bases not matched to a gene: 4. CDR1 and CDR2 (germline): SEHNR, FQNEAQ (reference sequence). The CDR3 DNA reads TGTGCCAGCATTTCCGGGGGGGATACGCAGTATTTT. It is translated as CASISGGDTQYF.

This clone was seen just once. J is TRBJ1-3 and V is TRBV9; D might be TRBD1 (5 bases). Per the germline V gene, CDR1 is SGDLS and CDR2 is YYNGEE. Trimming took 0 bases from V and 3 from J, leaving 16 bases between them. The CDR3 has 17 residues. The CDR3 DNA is TGTGCCAGCAGCGTAGAGTTAGTGGGGGGAAGTGGAAACACCATATATTTT. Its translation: CASSVELVGGSGNTIYF.

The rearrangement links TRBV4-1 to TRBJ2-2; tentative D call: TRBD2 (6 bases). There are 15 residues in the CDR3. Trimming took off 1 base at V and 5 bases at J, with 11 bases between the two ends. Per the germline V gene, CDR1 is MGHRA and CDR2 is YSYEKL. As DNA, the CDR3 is TGCGCCAGCAGCCAAGTAACGGGAGCAACCGGGGAGCTGTTTTTT. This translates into CASSQVTGATGELFF.

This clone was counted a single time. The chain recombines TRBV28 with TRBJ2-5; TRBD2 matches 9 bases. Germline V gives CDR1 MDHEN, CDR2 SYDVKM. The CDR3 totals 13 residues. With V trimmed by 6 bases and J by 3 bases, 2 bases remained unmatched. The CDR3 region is CASRRLAEETQYF. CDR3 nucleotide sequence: TGTGCCAGCAGAAGACTAGCGGAAGAGACCCAGTACTTC.

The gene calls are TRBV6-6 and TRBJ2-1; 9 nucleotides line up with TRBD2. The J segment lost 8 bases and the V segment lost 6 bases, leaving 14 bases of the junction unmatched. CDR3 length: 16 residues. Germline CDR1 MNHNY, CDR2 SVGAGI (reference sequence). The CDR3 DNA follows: TGTGCCAGCAGGGCGGGGGGGCCGGTCGGATTGGATGAGCAGTTCTTC. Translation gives CASRAGGPVGLDEQFF.

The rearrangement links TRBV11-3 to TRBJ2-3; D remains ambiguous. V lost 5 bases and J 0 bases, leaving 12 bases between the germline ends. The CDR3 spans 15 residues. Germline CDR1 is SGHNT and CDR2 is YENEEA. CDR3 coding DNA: TGTGCCAGCAGCCCCGGTCGTACTAGCACAGATACGCAGTATTTT. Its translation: CASSPGRTSTDTQYF.

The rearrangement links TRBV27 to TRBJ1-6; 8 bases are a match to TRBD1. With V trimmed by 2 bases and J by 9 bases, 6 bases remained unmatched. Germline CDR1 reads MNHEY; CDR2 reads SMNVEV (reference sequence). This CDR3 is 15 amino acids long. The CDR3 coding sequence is TGTGCCAGCAGTTTAAGAGGACAGGGCCGTTCACCCCTCCACTTT. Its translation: CASSLRGQGRSPLHF.

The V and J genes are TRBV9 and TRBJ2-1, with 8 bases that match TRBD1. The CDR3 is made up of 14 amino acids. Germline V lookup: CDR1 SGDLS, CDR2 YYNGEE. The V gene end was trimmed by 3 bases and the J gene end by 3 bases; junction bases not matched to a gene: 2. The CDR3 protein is CASSGDRGYNEQFF. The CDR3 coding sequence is TGTGCCAGCAGCGGCGACAGGGGCTACAATGAGCAGTTCTTC.

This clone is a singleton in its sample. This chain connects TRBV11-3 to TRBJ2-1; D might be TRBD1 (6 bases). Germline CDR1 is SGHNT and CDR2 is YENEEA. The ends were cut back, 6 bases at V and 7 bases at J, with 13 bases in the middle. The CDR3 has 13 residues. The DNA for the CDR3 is TGTGCCAGCAGTTTGACAGGACTGAATGAGCAGTTCTTC. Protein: CASSLTGLNEQFF. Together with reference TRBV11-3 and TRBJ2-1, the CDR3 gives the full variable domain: EAGVVQSPRYKIIEKKQPVAFWCNPISGHNTLYWYLQNLGQGPELLIRYENEEAVDDSQLPKDRFSAERLKGVDSTLKIQPAELGDSAVYLCASSLTGLNEQFFGPGTRLTVL.

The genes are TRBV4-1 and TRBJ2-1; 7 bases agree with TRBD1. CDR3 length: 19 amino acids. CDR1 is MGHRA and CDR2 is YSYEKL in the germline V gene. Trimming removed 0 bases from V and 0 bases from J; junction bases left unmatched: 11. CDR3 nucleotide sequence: TGCGCCAGCAGCCAAGAAGGGGTCAGGGGGACATTCTCCTACAATGAGCAGTTCTTC. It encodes CASSQEGVRGTFSYNEQFF.

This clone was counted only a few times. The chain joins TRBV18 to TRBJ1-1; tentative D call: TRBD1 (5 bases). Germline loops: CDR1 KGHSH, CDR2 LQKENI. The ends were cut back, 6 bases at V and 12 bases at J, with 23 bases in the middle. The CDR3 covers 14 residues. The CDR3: CASSALRDLGETFF. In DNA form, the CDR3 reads TGTGCCAGCTCCGCACTCCGGGACTTGGGGGAAACTTTCTTT.

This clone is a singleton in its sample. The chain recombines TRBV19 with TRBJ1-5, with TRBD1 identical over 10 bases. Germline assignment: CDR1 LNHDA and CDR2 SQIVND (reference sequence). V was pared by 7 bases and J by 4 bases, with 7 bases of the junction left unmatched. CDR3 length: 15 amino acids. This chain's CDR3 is CASTPTGGHNQPQHF. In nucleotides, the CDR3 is TGTGCCAGTACCCCGACAGGGGGCCATAATCAGCCCCAGCATTTT.